This record looks at one TCR beta chain sequence and its context. Its antigen is currently unknown. The CDR3 loop spans 14 amino acids. The sample comes from a study of untreated major depressive disorder. Study-wide results and caveats: A comparatively small sample limits the generalizability of these findings.

Participants were all of European descent. Magnetic negative selection enriched CD4+ T cells from thawed PBMCs. TCRdb's copy holds only in-frame clones and misses some; the assay was immunoSEQ multiplex PCR. The data contain approximately 20,000 clones, more than 70% of them singletons. V and J are TRBV21-1 and TRBJ2-7; the table's D call, TRBD2, was not checked against the DNA. TRBV21-1 is an annotated pseudogene. Sequencing used CD4+ T cells from PBMCs. The source of this sequence is a young woman in good health. The CDR3: CASSKVARTMEQYF. CDR3 sequence (DNA): TGTGCCAGCAGCAAAGTGGCCCGAACTATGGAGCAGTACTTC.